Each of the 3 T cell receptor beta chains below was sequenced from the same sample in a study of blood T cells in healthy people across ages. Primers used in a second PCR of about 7 to 12 cycles were a sample-barcoded 5' primer and a J-beta primer mix. A single record per CDR3 protein comes from TCRdb applying MiXCR to the 5' RACE reads. The repertoire includes about 650,000 distinct CDR3 sequences, about 34% of them detected once, and 15% sits in the top ten. Sample: blood. These receptors were collected from a woman older than 75 in good health.

The rearrangement uses TRBV30 and TRBJ1-5; D gene ambiguous. In germline, CDR1 is GTSNPN, CDR2 SVGIG (reference sequence). Trimming removed 3 bases at V and 5 bases at J, with 11 bases between. This CDR3 spans 13 amino acids. CDR3 sequence: CAWSEGRDQPQHF. CDR3 DNA sequence: TGTGCCTGGAGCGAAGGACGTGATCAGCCCCAGCATTTT.

This clonotype occurred many times. The chain carries TRBV21-1 and TRBJ2-3; the listed D gene, TRBD2, was not tested against the DNA. TRBV21-1 is noted as a pseudogene. This CDR3 region has 14 residues. This CDR3 is CASSKAGPLLAQYF. The CDR3 DNA reads TGTGCCAGCAGCAAAGCGGGGCCACTCTTGGCGCAGTATTTT.

This clonotype was detected a few times. This chain links TRBV27 with TRBJ2-5; possibly TRBD1 for D (5 bases). V gave up 7 bases and J gave up 4 bases, with 16 bases separating them. The CDR3 runs to 14 residues. The V gene's germline CDR1 is MNHEY and CDR2 SMNVEV (reference sequence). The CDR3 is CASNLTATAETQYF. Written as DNA, the CDR3 is TGTGCCAGCAACCTGACAGCGACTGCAGAGACCCAGTACTTC.